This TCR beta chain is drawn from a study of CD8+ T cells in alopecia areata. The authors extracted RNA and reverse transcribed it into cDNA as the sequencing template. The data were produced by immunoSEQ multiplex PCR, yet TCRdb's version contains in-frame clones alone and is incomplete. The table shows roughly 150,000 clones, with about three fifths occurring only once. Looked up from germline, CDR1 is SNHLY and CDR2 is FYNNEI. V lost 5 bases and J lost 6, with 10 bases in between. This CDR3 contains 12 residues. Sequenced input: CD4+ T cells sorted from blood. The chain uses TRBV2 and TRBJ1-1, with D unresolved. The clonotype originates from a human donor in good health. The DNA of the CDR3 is TGTGCCAGCAGTCGGGAGACGGCTGAAGCTTTCTTT. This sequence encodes CASSRETAEAFF. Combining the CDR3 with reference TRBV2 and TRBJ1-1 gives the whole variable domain EPEVTQTPSHQVTQMGQEVILRCVPISNHLYFYWYRQILGQKVEFLVSFYNNEISEKSEIFDDQFSVERPDGSNFTLKIRSTKLEDSAMYFCASSRETAEAFFGQGTRLTVV.